These 11 T cell receptor beta chains originate from one sample sequenced in a study of blood T cell repertoires in COVID-19. Clones were read by immunoSEQ multiplex PCR, and TCRdb kept only the in-frame ones, dropping some. Of 140,000 or so clones in the sample, roughly 80% were seen once. What was sequenced was peripheral blood. These receptors came from a human donor in a cohort sampled during active COVID-19.

This chain joins TRBV7-3 and TRBJ2-6, with 9 bases lining up with TRBD1. Trimming cost V 0 bases and J 0 bases; bases outside gene matches: 3. Looked up from germline, CDR1 is SGHTA and CDR2 is FQGTGA. The CDR3 sequence is 18 residues long. The CDR3 DNA follows: TGTGCCAGCAGCTTAACCGGGACAGGGAACTCTGGGGCCAACGTCCTGACTTTC. Protein sequence: CASSLTGTGNSGANVLTF.

The chain combines TRBV7-3 with TRBJ1-6; unclear D gene. Germline V gene sequence: CDR1 SGHTA, CDR2 FQGTGA. Trimming stripped 0 bases from V and 3 bases from J, with 6 bases between. This CDR3 comprises 15 residues. CDR3 region: CASSLTGLYNSPLHF. CDR3 sequence (DNA): TGTGCCAGCAGCTTAACTGGGCTCTATAATTCACCCCTCCACTTT. The variable domain in full, completed from reference TRBV7-3 and TRBJ1-6, reads GAGVSQTPSNKVTEKGKYVELRCDPISGHTALYWYRQSLGQGPEFLIYFQGTGAADDSGLPNDRFFAVRPEGSVSTLKIQRTERGDSAVYLCASSLTGLYNSPLHFGNGTRLTVT.

V gene TRBV11-2 combines with J gene TRBJ2-1; 7 bases line up with TRBD1. The germline gives CDR1 SGHAT, CDR2 FQNNGV. CDR3 size: 16 residues. The ends lost 4 bases at V and 2 bases at J; junction bases unmatched: 8. The CDR3 sequence: CASSWQGVGAYNEQFF. As DNA, the CDR3 is TGTGCCAGCAGCTGGCAGGGGGTAGGTGCCTACAATGAGCAGTTCTTC.

The CDR3 DNA reads TGTGCCAGCAGTGAATCTGGGACACCATATAATTCACCCCTCCACTTT. It specifies CASSESGTPYNSPLHF. V is TRBV25-1 and J is TRBJ1-6; a weak D match, TRBD1 (6 bases). The CDR3 consists of 16 residues. Germline-derived CDR1 and CDR2 are MGHDK and SYGVNS. Trimming removed 1 base from V and 4 bases from J, with 11 bases in between. Full variable domain (remainder filled in from reference TRBV25-1 and TRBJ1-6): EADIYQTPRYLVIGTGKKITLECSQTMGHDKMYWYQQDPGMELHLIHYSYGVNSTEKGDLSSESTVSRIRTEHFPLTLESARPSHTSQYLCASSESGTPYNSPLHFGNGTRLTVT.

V and J are TRBV6-6 and TRBJ2-2; TRBD1 might be the D (5 bases). Looked up from germline, CDR1 is MNHNY and CDR2 is SVGAGI (reference sequence). The CDR3 loop spans 14 amino acids. The V end was cut by 5 bases, the J end by 1 base, with 8 bases between. CDR3 nucleotide sequence: TGTGCCAGCAGTATCGACAGGAACACCGGGGAGCTGTTTTTT. Its protein is CASSIDRNTGELFF.

V is TRBV19 and J is TRBJ2-1; weak D call: TRBD2 (7 bases). The germline V and J ends were trimmed by 5 bases and 5 bases, with 16 bases remaining between them. Germline values: CDR1 LNHDA, CDR2 SQIVND (reference sequence). CDR3 size: 15 residues. CDR3 region: CASSPSGGRNNEQFF. The CDR3, as DNA: TGTGCCAGTAGTCCCTCCGGGGGGCGCAACAATGAGCAGTTCTTC.

The V call is TRBV27, the J call TRBJ2-5; D uncertain. Germline CDR1 MNHEY, CDR2 SMNVEV (reference sequence). The CDR3 loop spans 13 amino acids. V lost 5 bases and J lost 4, with 11 bases in between. The DNA for the CDR3 is TGTGCCAGCAGTCCTCGTGGGCGAGAGACCCAGTACTTC. Translation gives CASSPRGRETQYF.

For this clone: Other DNA sequences in this sample translate to the same CDR3. This chain joins TRBV6-5 and TRBJ2-5, with D maybe TRBD2 (5 bases). Germline CDR1 MNHEY, CDR2 SVGAGI. The V end was cut by 0 bases, the J end by 5 bases, with 10 bases between. This CDR3 contains 14 residues. The CDR3 loop reads CASSYSGGGETQYF. Written as DNA, the CDR3 is TGTGCCAGCAGTTACTCGGGCGGCGGGGAGACCCAGTACTTC.

The rearrangement links TRBV5-1 to TRBJ1-6, with D unresolved. The CDR3 covers 18 residues. The V end lost 7 bases, the J end lost 4 bases, and 24 bases lay between the germline ends. Per the germline V gene, CDR1 is SGHRS and CDR2 is YFSETQ. The CDR3 loop is CASSARDGASLYNSPLHF. The CDR3 DNA sequence: TGCGCCAGCTCGGCCCGAGACGGAGCTTCGCTTTATAATTCACCCCTCCACTTT.

CDR3 amino acids: CASSESGGVITGELFF. The CDR3, as DNA: TGTGCCAGCAGTGAGAGCGGGGGGGTTATAACCGGGGAGCTGTTTTTT. The chain recombines TRBV6-1 with TRBJ2-2, with 10 nucleotides matching TRBD2. Looked up from germline, CDR1 is MNHNS and CDR2 is SASEGT. The CDR3 contains 16 residues. V gave up 3 bases and J gave up 5 bases; unmatched junction bases: 6.

The V call is TRBV28, the J call TRBJ1-1; 9 bases are shared with TRBD1. The length of the CDR3 is 16 residues. Germline CDR1 is MDHEN and CDR2 is SYDVKM. Trimming at V came to 4 bases and at J to 2 bases, leaving 8 bases not matched to a gene. The DNA of the CDR3 is TGTGCCAGCAGTTCCCCGGGACAGGGAAACAACACTGAAGCTTTCTTT. Its protein product is CASSSPGQGNNTEAFF.